This T cell receptor beta chain was observed in a study of T cell responses to AZD1222 COVID-19 vaccine. General study points: Nearly half of unique spike-specific TCRs reportedly avoided B.1.351 and B.1.1.7 mutated regions. Two AZD1222 administrations were followed by greater Spike-specific TCR breadth and depth. Donors in the cohort were predominantly white British and more often female, and clonal diversity was possibly underestimated.

The method was immunoSEQ multiplex PCR; TCRdb's version includes in-frame clones alone and lacks a portion of them. The sample holds about 140,000 clones, 85% to 95% seen once. For this clone: Its antigen is currently unknown.

Germline V gene lookup returns CDR1 SNHLY and CDR2 FYNNEI. The length of the CDR3 is 14 residues. The V and J ends lost 4 bases and 5 bases, in that order; junction bases with no gene match: 5. Sequenced material: peripheral blood, taken on day 0 of MenACWY control vaccination. The V gene is TRBV2, the J gene TRBJ2-5; TRBD2 matches 9 bases. The receptor's source is an adult in good health. The CDR3 coding sequence is TGTGCCAGCAGTGGTAGACTAGCGGAGGAGACCCAGTACTTC. Translating it yields CASSGRLAEETQYF.